What follows are 22 T cell receptor beta chains derived from one specimen sequenced in a study of control samples from healthy donors and cancer patients. The protocol was immunoSEQ multiplex PCR, while the TCRdb copy is restricted to in-frame clones and leaves out a portion. Here the sample spans around 70,000 clones, over 75% being singletons. The sample was PBMCs. The receptors derive from a woman aged 50 to 65 with head and neck cancer.

The chain carries TRBV6-2 or TRBV6-3 and TRBJ2-3; D is possibly TRBD1 or TRBD2 (6 bases each). Germline V gives CDR1 MNHEY, CDR2 SVGEGT. V lost 2 bases and J lost 5, with 14 bases in between. The CDR3 sequence is 15 residues long. CDR3 region: CASSYEGGPGDTQYF. The CDR3 nucleotides read TGTGCCAGCAGTTACGAGGGGGGCCCCGGAGATACGCAGTATTTT.

The chain couples TRBV3-1 (or the pseudogene TRBV3-2) to TRBJ2-5; D is unresolved. Trimming took off 0 bases at V and 5 bases at J, with 4 bases between the two ends. Germline-derived CDR1 and CDR2 are LGHDT and YNNKEL (reference sequence). There are 12 residues in the CDR3. CDR3 DNA sequence: TGTGCCAGCAGCCAAGAGTGGGAGACCCAGTACTTC. Protein sequence: CASSQEWETQYF.

V gene TRBV12-3 or TRBV12-4 combines with J gene TRBJ2-2; possibly TRBD2 for D (6 bases). V gave up 3 bases and J gave up 9 bases, with 8 bases separating them. The CDR3 totals 12 residues. CDR3 nucleotides: TGTGCCAGCAGTTTGGGGAGGAGGGAGCTGTTTTTT. This translates into CASSLGRRELFF.

This chain links TRBV24-1 with TRBJ1-5; TRBD1 is a possible D gene (6 bases). Trimming removed 2 bases at V and 4 bases at J, with 8 bases between. This CDR3 spans 14 amino acids. Germline CDR1 and CDR2: KGHDR and SFDVKD. Here the CDR3 reads CATSDSQGNQPQHF. CDR3 DNA: TGTGCCACCAGTGATTCACAGGGTAATCAGCCCCAGCATTTT.

J is TRBJ2-2 and V is TRBV19; D remains ambiguous. V shed 5 bases and J shed 6 bases, with 10 bases lying between them. Germline loops: CDR1 LNHDA, CDR2 SQIVND (reference sequence). The CDR3 covers 13 residues. The chain's CDR3 is CASSGDPAGELFF. The DNA for the CDR3 is TGTGCCAGTAGTGGGGATCCGGCCGGGGAGCTGTTTTTT.

This sequence joins TRBV19 and TRBJ2-1, with TRBD1 matching 9 bases. CDR3 length: 14 residues. Germline V gives CDR1 LNHDA, CDR2 SQIVND (reference sequence). The junction had 5 bases not matched to a gene; V was cut back by 4 bases and J by 7 bases. This chain's CDR3 is CASSRDRVPNEQFF. The CDR3 DNA reads as TGTGCCAGTAGTAGGGACAGGGTTCCGAATGAGCAGTTCTTC.

V usage is TRBV5-4 and J usage is TRBJ2-2, with TRBD1 as a possible D gene (5 bases). CDR1 and CDR2 (germline): SGHNT, YYREEE (reference sequence). V shed 3 bases and J shed 0 bases, with 12 bases lying between them. The CDR3 sequence is 16 residues long. The CDR3: CASSSVGLANTGELFF. CDR3 coding DNA: TGTGCCAGCAGCTCGGTGGGGCTGGCGAACACCGGGGAGCTGTTTTTT. Based on the CDR3 plus reference TRBV5-4 and TRBJ2-2, the full variable domain is ETGVTQSPTHLIKTRGQQVTLRCSSQSGHNTVSWYQQALGQGPQFIFQYYREEENGRGNFPPRFSGLQFPNYSSELNVNALELDDSALYLCASSSVGLANTGELFFGEGSRLTVL.

This clone was detected once. The chain has TRBV29-1 and TRBJ1-1, with D perhaps matching TRBD1 (5 bases). CDR1 is SQVTM, CDR2 ANQGSEA, per germline. Trimming left V 6 bases short and J 3 bases short, with 14 bases between. This CDR3 spans 13 amino acids. CDR3 protein: CSVMGPEDTEAFF. The CDR3 DNA follows: TGCAGCGTCATGGGGCCGGAGGACACTGAAGCTTTCTTT.

Comment on this clone: The junction differs from germline at one of its ends, possibly a read error. This chain connects TRBV19 to TRBJ1-1; D not resolved. The length of the CDR3 is 15 residues. Germline CDR1 is LNHDA and CDR2 is SQIVND (reference sequence). CDR3 region: CASSSRSLGNAEAFF. CDR3 bases: TGTGCCAGTAGCTCCCGAAGCCTGGGGAACGCTGAAGCTTTCTTT.

This sequence joins TRBV7-2 and TRBJ2-4; TRBD1 matches 7 bases. Germline V gives CDR1 SGHTA, CDR2 FQGNSA. The CDR3 has 15 residues. The V segment lost 1 base and the J segment 3 bases; nucleotides outside the gene matches: 3. CDR3 nucleotides: TGTGCCAGCAGCTTAGTGACAGGGAACAAAAACATTCAGTACTTC. Amino acid sequence: CASSLVTGNKNIQYF.

This clone has only one observation. This sequence joins TRBV5-5 and TRBJ1-1; 7 bases are shared with TRBD1. V dropped 4 bases and J dropped 2; count of bases not matched to a gene: 20. The length of the CDR3 is 19 residues. From germline, CDR1 is SGHKS and CDR2 YYEKEE (reference sequence). CDR3 coding DNA: TGTGCCAGCAGCATCCGACAGGGTGGGAGGGGCGCCGGTAACACTGAAGCTTTCTTT. It translates to CASSIRQGGRGAGNTEAFF.

V gene TRBV30 combines with J gene TRBJ1-2; no definite D call. Germline loops: CDR1 GTSNPN, CDR2 SVGIG (reference sequence). Trimming removed 3 bases at V and 7 bases at J, with 12 bases between. The CDR3 sequence is 12 residues long. The CDR3 is CAWRTSVGGYTF. The CDR3 DNA follows: TGTGCCTGGAGGACCTCGGTGGGTGGCTACACCTTC.

The chain combines TRBV12-2 with TRBJ2-1; TRBD1, as called in the table, went unchecked against the DNA. TRBV12-2 is a pseudogene. The CDR3 totals 11 residues. The CDR3 sequence is CASRLGDRSFF. CDR3 coding DNA: TGTGCAAGTCGCTTAGGGGACAGATCGTTCTTC.

The chain carries TRBV28 and TRBJ1-6; tentatively, D is TRBD1 (6 bases). Trimming took off 7 bases at V and 3 bases at J, with 16 bases between the two ends. CDR3 size: 16 residues. CDR1 and CDR2 from the germline V gene are MDHEN and SYDVKM. The CDR3 region has the DNA TGTGCCAGCAACGAACCGACAGGTTTCTATAATTCACCCCTCCACTTT. Translating gives CASNEPTGFYNSPLHF.

The chain uses TRBV3-1 (or the pseudogene TRBV3-2) and TRBJ2-3; 11 bases match TRBD2. The CDR3 has 17 amino acids. V lost 4 bases and J lost 0; bases outside the gene matches: 6. Germline V gene data show CDR1 as LGHDT and CDR2 as YNNKEL (reference sequence). CDR3 in DNA: TGTGCCAGCAGCCCCATACTAGCGGGGGTTAGCACAGATACGCAGTATTTT. Translation gives CASSPILAGVSTDTQYF.

The J gene is TRBJ1-1, the V gene TRBV6-2 or TRBV6-3; no definite D call. This CDR3 has 13 residues. Trimming removed 5 bases from V and 1 base from J, with 8 bases in between. Germline CDR1 is MNHEY and CDR2 is SVGEGT. The chain's CDR3 is CASSNGANTEAFF. The CDR3 region has the DNA TGTGCCAGCAGTAACGGAGCGAACACTGAAGCTTTCTTT.

J is TRBJ2-3 and V is TRBV30; 10 bases align to TRBD1. V shed 3 bases, J shed 5 bases, and the junction held 5 bases outside the gene matches. There are 14 residues in the CDR3. Germline loops: CDR1 GTSNPN, CDR2 SVGIG (reference sequence). CDR3 coding DNA: TGTGCCTGGAGGACAGGGGGCGATTTAGATACGCAGTATTTT. As protein: CAWRTGGDLDTQYF.

V usage is TRBV6-4 and J usage is TRBJ2-2; TRBD2 matches at 9 bases. The V gene's germline CDR1 is MRHNA and CDR2 SNTAGT. The CDR3 is made up of 14 amino acids. V was clipped by 3 bases and J by 7 bases; unmatched bases: 3. CDR3: CASSEAGGGGELFF. The CDR3 nucleotides are TGTGCCAGCAGTGAAGCGGGGGGTGGCGGGGAGCTGTTTTTT.

The chain is built from TRBV27 and TRBJ1-2; no firm D call. V lost 6 bases and J 4 bases, leaving 15 bases between the germline ends. Germline-derived CDR1 and CDR2 are MNHEY and SMNVEV (reference sequence). The CDR3 consists of 14 residues. The CDR3 spells CASSTTLTSYGYTF. The CDR3 DNA sequence: TGTGCCAGCAGCACGACTCTGACCTCCTATGGCTACACCTTC.

This clone showed up just once. The V gene is TRBV11-2, the J gene TRBJ1-2, with 8 bases identical to TRBD1. This CDR3 spans 14 amino acids. Germline CDR1 and CDR2: SGHAT and FQNNGV. J was trimmed by 4 bases and V by 4 bases; bases with no gene match: 5. The CDR3 region has the DNA TGTGCCAGCAGCTCCGGACAGGGCCGCTATGGCTACACCTTC. This sequence encodes CASSSGQGRYGYTF.

The chain links TRBV27 to TRBJ1-6, with D perhaps matching TRBD1 (5 bases). This CDR3 has 12 amino acids. Between the trimmed V and J ends, which lost 5 bases and 14 bases, there was a span of 13 bases. Germline V gene data show CDR1 as MNHEY and CDR2 as SMNVEV (reference sequence). CDR3 sequence reads: CASSGTGPTLHF. DNA for the CDR3: TGTGCCAGCAGTGGAACGGGACCGACCCTCCACTTT.

The gene calls are TRBV18 and TRBJ1-4; maybe TRBD1 (5 bases). This CDR3 region has 14 residues. V lost 3 bases and J lost 8, with 13 bases in between. Per germline, CDR1 KGHSH and CDR2 LQKENI. The CDR3 loop is CASSPEGWGEKLFF. CDR3 sequence (DNA): TGTGCCAGCTCACCCGAGGGTTGGGGCGAAAAACTGTTTTTT. Full variable domain (missing parts from reference TRBV18 and TRBJ1-4): NAGVMQNPRHLVRRRGQEARLRCSPMKGHSHVYWYRQLPEEGLKFMVYLQKENIIDESGMPKERFSAEFPKEGPSILRIQQVVRGDSAAYFCASSPEGWGEKLFFGSGTQLSVL.